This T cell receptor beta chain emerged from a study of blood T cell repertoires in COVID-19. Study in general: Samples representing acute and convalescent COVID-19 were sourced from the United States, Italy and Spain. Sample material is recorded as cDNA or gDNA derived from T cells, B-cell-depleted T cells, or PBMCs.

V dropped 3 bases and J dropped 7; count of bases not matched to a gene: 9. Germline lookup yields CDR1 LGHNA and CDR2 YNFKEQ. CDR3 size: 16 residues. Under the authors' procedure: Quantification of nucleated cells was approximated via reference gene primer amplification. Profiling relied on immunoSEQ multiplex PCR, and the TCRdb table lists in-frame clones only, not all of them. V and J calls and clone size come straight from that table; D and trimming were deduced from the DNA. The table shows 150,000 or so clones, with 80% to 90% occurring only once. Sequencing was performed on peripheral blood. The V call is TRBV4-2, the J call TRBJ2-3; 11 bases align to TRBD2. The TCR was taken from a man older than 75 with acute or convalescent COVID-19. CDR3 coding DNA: TGTGCCAGCAGCCAGGGGACTAGCGGTTTTGGTAATACGCAGTATTTT. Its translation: CASSQGTSGFGNTQYF.